One sample yielded the 2 T cell receptor beta chains listed below, sequenced in a study of T cell responses to AZD1222 COVID-19 vaccine. Produced via immunoSEQ multiplex PCR; TCRdb's table is partial and in-frame only. Here the sample spans roughly 80,000 clones, roughly 90% being singletons. Material: peripheral blood, obtained 28 days after the second AZD1222 dose. These receptors all stem from an adult who received the AZD1222 COVID-19 vaccine.

The DNA for the CDR3 is TGTGCCAGCAGTTCCTCAGGAGGGGCCGGGGCCAACGTCCTGACTTTC. Translated: CASSSSGGAGANVLTF. The genes are TRBV28 and TRBJ2-6; possibly TRBD2 for D (6 bases). The V gene lost 4 bases and the J gene lost 4 bases, with 14 bases spanning the gap. The CDR3 is 16 residues long. The germline gives CDR1 MDHEN, CDR2 SYDVKM. Full variable domain (rest looked up from reference TRBV28 and TRBJ2-6): DVKVTQSSRYLVKRTGEKVFLECVQDMDHENMFWYRQDPGLGLRLIYFSYDVKMKEKGDIPEGYSVSREKKERFSLILESASTNQTSMYLCASSSSGGAGANVLTFGAGSRLTVL.

The rearrangement links TRBV7-6 to TRBJ2-2; 9 nucleotides match TRBD1. Trimming at V came to 5 bases and at J to 6 bases, leaving 7 bases not matched to a gene. The CDR3 covers 15 residues. CDR1 and CDR2 from the germline V gene are SGHVS and FNYEAQ. The CDR3 spells CASSPGTGRAGELFF. The CDR3 DNA follows: TGTGCCAGCAGCCCAGGGACAGGGCGGGCCGGGGAGCTGTTTTTT.